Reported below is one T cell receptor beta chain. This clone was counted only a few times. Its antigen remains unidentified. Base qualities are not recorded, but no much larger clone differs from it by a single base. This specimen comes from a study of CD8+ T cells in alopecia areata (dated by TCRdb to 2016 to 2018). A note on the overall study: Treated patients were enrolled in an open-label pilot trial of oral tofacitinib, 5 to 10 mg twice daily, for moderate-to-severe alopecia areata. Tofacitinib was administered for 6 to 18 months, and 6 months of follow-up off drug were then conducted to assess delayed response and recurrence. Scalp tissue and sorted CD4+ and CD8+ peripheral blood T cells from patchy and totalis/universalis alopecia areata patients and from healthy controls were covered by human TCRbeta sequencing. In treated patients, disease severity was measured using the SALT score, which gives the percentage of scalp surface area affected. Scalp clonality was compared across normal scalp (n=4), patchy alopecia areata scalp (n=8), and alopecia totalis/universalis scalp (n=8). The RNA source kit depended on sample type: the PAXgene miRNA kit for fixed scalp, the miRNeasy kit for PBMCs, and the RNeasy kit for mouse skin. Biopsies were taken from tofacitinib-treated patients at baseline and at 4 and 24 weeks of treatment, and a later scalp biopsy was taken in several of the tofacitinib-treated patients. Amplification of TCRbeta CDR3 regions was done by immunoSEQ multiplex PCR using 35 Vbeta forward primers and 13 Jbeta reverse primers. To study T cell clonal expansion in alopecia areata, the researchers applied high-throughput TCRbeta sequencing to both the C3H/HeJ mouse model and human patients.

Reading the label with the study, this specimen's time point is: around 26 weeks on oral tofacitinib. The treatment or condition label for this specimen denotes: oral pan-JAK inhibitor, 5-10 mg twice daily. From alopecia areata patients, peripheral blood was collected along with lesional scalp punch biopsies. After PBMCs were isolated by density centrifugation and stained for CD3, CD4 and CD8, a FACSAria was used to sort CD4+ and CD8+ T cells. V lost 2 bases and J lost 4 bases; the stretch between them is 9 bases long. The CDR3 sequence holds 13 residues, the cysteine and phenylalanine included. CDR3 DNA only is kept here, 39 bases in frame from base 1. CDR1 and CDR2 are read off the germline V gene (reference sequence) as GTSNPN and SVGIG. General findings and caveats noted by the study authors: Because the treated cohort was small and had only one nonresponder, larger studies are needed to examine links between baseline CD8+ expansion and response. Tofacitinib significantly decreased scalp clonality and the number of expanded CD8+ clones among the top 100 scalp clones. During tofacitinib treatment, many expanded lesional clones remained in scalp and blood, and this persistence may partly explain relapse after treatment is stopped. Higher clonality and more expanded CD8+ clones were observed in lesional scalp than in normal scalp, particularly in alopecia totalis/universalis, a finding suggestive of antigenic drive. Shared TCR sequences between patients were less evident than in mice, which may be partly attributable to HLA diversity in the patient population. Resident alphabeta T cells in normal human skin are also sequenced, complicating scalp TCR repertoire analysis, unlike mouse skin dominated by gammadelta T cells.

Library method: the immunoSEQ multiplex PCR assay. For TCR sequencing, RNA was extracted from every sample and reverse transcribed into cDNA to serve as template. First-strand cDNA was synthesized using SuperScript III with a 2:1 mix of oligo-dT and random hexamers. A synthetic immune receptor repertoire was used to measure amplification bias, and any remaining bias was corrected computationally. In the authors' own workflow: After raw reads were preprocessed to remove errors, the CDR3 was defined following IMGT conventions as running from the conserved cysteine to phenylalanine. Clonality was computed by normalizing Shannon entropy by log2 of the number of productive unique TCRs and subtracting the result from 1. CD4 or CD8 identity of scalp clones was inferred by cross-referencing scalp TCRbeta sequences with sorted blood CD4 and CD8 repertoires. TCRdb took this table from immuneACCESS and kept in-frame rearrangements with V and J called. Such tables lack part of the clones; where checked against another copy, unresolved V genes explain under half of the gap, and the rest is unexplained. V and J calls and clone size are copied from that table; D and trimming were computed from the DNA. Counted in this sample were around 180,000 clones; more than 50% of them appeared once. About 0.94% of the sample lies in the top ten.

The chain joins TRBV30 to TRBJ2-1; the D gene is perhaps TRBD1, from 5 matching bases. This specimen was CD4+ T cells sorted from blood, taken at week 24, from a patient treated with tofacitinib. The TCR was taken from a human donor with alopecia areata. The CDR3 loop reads CAWSSKGYNEQFF. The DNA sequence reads TGTGCCTGGAGTTCAAAGGGGTACAATGAGCAGTTCTTC.